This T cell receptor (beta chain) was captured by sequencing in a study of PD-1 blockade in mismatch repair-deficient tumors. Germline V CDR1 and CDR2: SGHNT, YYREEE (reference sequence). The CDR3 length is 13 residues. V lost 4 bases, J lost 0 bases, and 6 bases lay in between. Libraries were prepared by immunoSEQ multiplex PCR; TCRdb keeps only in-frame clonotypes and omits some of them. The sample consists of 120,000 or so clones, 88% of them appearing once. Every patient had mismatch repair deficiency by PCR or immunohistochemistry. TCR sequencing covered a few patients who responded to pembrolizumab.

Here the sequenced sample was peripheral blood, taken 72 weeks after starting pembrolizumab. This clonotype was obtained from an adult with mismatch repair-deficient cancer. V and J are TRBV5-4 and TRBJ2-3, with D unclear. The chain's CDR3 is CASSPDSTDTQYF. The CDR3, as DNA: TGTGCCAGCAGCCCAGATAGCACAGATACGCAGTATTTT.